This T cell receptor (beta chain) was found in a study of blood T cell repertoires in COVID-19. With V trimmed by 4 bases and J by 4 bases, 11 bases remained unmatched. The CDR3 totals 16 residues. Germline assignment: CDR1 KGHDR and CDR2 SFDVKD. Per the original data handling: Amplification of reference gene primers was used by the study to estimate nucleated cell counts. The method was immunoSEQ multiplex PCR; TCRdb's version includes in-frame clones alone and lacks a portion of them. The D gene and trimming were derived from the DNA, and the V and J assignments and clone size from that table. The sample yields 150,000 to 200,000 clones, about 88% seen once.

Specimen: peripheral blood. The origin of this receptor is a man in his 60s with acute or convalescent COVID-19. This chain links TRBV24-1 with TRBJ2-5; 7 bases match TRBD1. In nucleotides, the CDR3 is TGTGCCACCAGTGACACGAGACAGGGTGGGTTAGAGACCCAGTACTTC. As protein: CATSDTRQGGLETQYF.